The 17 T cell receptor beta chains reported below all come from one sample, sequenced in a study of T cell responses to AZD1222 COVID-19 vaccine. Produced via immunoSEQ multiplex PCR; TCRdb's table is partial and in-frame only. The table has some 150,000 clones, 93% seen once; the top ten hold approximately 2%. The source was peripheral blood, collected on day 0 of AZD1222 vaccination. Every receptor here comes from an adult in good health.

The CDR3: CASRTRSITDTQYF. The CDR3, as DNA: TGTGCCAGCAGAACACGGAGCATCACAGATACGCAGTATTTT. The chain employs TRBV27 and TRBJ2-3; D gene unclear. The V gene lost 6 bases and the J gene lost 2 bases, with 12 bases spanning the gap. This CDR3 contains 14 residues. Germline V gives CDR1 MNHEY, CDR2 SMNVEV (reference sequence).

V usage is TRBV29-1 and J usage is TRBJ1-4; D call uncertain. V dropped 8 bases and J dropped 2 bases, with 30 bases sitting between them. Germline CDR1 is SQVTM and CDR2 is ANQGSEA. The CDR3 spans 19 residues. CDR3 residues: CSTSSGKGAPVSTNEKLFF. CDR3 nucleotides: TGCAGCACTTCCAGCGGAAAGGGAGCCCCAGTTTCTACTAATGAAAAACTGTTTTTT.

The V call is TRBV30, the J call TRBJ2-7; 9 bases match TRBD2. V lost 5 bases, J lost 2 bases, and 4 bases stayed unmatched. Germline lookup yields CDR1 GTSNPN and CDR2 SVGIG (reference sequence). CDR3 length equals 13 residues. CDR3 sequence: CAWGLAPAYEQYF. CDR3 coding DNA: TGTGCCTGGGGACTAGCGCCGGCCTACGAGCAGTACTTC.

The V and J genes are TRBV7-2 and TRBJ1-2; D remains unclear. This CDR3 is 14 amino acids long. Trimming removed 0 bases at V and 6 bases at J, with 11 bases between. Germline CDR1 is SGHTA and CDR2 is FQGNSA. CDR3 in amino acids: CASSLAGYGHGYTF. CDR3 nucleotide sequence: TGTGCCAGCAGCTTAGCAGGGTACGGGCATGGCTACACCTTC.

This rearrangement joins TRBV2 to TRBJ1-5; TRBD1 might be the D (6 bases). V lost 6 bases and J 7 bases, leaving 16 bases between the germline ends. CDR1 and CDR2 from the germline V gene are SNHLY and FYNNEI. The CDR3 is 14 amino acids. The CDR3 DNA sequence: TGTGCCAGCAGGGGCGGGGGCCCCGGGCAGCCCCAGCATTTT. As protein: CASRGGGPGQPQHF.

V is TRBV18 and J is TRBJ1-3; a weak D match, TRBD1 (5 bases). V lost 0 bases, J lost 0 bases, and 12 bases lay in between. From germline, CDR1 is KGHSH and CDR2 LQKENI. CDR3 length: 17 amino acids. CDR3 in DNA: TGTGCCAGCTCACCACCCCAGGGAGGTAACTCTGGAAACACCATATATTTT. Protein: CASSPPQGGNSGNTIYF.

This sequence joins TRBV19 and TRBJ2-5, with 12 bases that match TRBD1. V was clipped by 5 bases and J by 9 bases; unmatched bases: 16. The V gene's germline CDR1 is LNHDA and CDR2 SQIVND (reference sequence). The CDR3 is 17 amino acids. CDR3 DNA: TGTGCCAGTAGTCACACTTCCGGGACAGGGGGCCGGTGGGCCCAGTACTTC. It translates to CASSHTSGTGGRWAQYF.

This rearrangement joins TRBV9 to TRBJ2-3; no reliable D call. The V and J ends lost 0 bases and 2 bases respectively, with 10 bases between them. Germline V gives CDR1 SGDLS, CDR2 YYNGEE. There are 15 residues in the CDR3. Here the CDR3 DNA reads TGTGCCAGCAGCGTAGAAGACGGCGTCACAGATACGCAGTATTTT. It encodes CASSVEDGVTDTQYF.

The chain joins TRBV3-1 (or the pseudogene TRBV3-2) to TRBJ2-5, with 15 bases that match TRBD2. This CDR3 has 18 amino acids. The germline V gene has CDR1 LGHDT and CDR2 YNNKEL (reference sequence). V shed 3 bases, J shed 5 bases, and the junction held 10 bases outside the gene matches. CDR3 in amino acids: CASSQGWTSGRVGETQYF. CDR3 sequence (DNA): TGTGCCAGCAGCCAGGGTTGGACTAGCGGGAGGGTAGGGGAGACCCAGTACTTC.

The rearrangement uses TRBV7-2 and TRBJ1-5, with D possibly TRBD1 on 6 matching bases. This CDR3 comprises 13 residues. Trimming pared 3 bases from V and 6 bases from J, leaving 9 bases between. CDR1 is SGHTA and CDR2 is FQGNSA in the germline V gene. The CDR3 DNA reads as TGTGCCAGCAGCTTCACAGGGACTCAGCCCCAGCATTTT. As protein: CASSFTGTQPQHF.

This clone has a count of ten or more. J is TRBJ2-7 and V is TRBV15, with unresolved D. The CDR3 is 14 amino acids. Germline V gene data show CDR1 as LNHNV and CDR2 as YYDKDF (reference sequence). Trimming pared 1 base from V and 6 bases from J, leaving 13 bases between. The CDR3 bases are TGTGCCACCAGCAGAGGGACGAGGAGTGGCGAGCAGTACTTC. Its protein is CATSRGTRSGEQYF.

This chain joins TRBV3-1 (or the pseudogene TRBV3-2) and TRBJ2-3; 8 bases agree with TRBD2. The germline CDR1 and CDR2 sequences are LGHDT and YNNKEL (reference sequence). The trim removed 5 bases at V and 4 bases at J, leaving 8 bases unmatched. This CDR3 is built from 15 residues. This CDR3 reads CASSNSGAGADTQYF. The CDR3 bases are TGTGCCAGCAGCAATAGCGGGGCCGGTGCAGATACGCAGTATTTT.

This sequence joins TRBV9 and TRBJ2-1; unclear D gene. The CDR3 is made up of 14 amino acids. Trimming left V 4 bases short and J 0 bases short, with 8 bases between. From germline, CDR1 is SGDLS and CDR2 YYNGEE. CDR3 sequence: CASSRTYSYNEQFF. The CDR3 DNA follows: TGTGCCAGCAGCCGGACGTACTCCTACAATGAGCAGTTCTTC.

This clone is medium-sized (0.01 to 0.1%) by share. The rearrangement links TRBV21-1 to TRBJ2-3; TRBD1 is taken as the D call from the table, unchecked against the DNA. TRBV21-1 is assigned pseudogene status. The CDR3 is 16 amino acids. The CDR3 region is CASRKTGEGETDTQYF. CDR3 nucleotides: TGTGCCAGCAGGAAAACAGGGGAAGGGGAAACAGATACGCAGTATTTT.

The chain couples TRBV7-9 to TRBJ2-7; D not certain. The CDR3 runs to 15 residues. Trimming left V 1 base short and J 0 bases short, with 10 bases between. Germline lookup yields CDR1 SEHNR and CDR2 FQNEAQ (reference sequence). CDR3 nucleotides: TGTGCCAGCAGCTTAGAGTTGGCTATCTCCTACGAGCAGTACTTC. This codes for CASSLELAISYEQYF.

V is TRBV5-1 and J is TRBJ1-1, with 9 positions matching TRBD1. There are 15 residues in the CDR3. From germline, CDR1 is SGHRS and CDR2 YFSETQ. Trimming took 4 bases from V and 2 from J; bases not matched to a gene: 6. CDR3 DNA: TGCGCCAGCAGCACCCTGACAGGGGGAAACACTGAAGCTTTCTTT. The encoded protein is CASSTLTGGNTEAFF.

The chain combines TRBV9 with TRBJ1-2, with 7 bases matching TRBD1. The junction had 7 bases not matched to a gene; V was cut back by 4 bases and J by 4 bases. Germline V gene data show CDR1 as SGDLS and CDR2 as YYNGEE. CDR3 length equals 14 residues. The CDR3 loop is CASSSREGAYGYTF. CDR3 sequence (DNA): TGTGCCAGCAGCTCCCGGGAGGGGGCCTATGGCTACACCTTC.